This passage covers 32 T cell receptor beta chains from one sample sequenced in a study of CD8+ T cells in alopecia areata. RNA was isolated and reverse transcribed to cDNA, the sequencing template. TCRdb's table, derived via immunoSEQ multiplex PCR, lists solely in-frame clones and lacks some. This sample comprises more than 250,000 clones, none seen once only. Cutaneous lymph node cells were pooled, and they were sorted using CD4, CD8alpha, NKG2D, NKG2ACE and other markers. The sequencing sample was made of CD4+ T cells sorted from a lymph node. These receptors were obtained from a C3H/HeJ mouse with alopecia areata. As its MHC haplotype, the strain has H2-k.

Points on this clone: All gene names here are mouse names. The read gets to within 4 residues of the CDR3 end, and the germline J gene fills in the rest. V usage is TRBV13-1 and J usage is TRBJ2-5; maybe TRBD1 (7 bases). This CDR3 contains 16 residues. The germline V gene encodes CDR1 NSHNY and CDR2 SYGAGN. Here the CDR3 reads CASSDAGGGARDTQYF. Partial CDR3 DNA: TGTGCCAGCAGTGATGCGGGAGGGGGCGCGAGGGAC.

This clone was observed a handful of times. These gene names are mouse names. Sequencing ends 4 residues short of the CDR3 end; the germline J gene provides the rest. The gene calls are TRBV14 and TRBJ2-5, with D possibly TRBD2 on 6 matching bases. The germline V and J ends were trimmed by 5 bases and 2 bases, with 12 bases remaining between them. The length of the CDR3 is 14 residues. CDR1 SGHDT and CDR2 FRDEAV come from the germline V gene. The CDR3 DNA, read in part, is TGTGCCAGCAGGCTCGGGGGGACCCAAGAC. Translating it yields CASRLGGTQD. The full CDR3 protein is CASRLGGTQDTQYF.

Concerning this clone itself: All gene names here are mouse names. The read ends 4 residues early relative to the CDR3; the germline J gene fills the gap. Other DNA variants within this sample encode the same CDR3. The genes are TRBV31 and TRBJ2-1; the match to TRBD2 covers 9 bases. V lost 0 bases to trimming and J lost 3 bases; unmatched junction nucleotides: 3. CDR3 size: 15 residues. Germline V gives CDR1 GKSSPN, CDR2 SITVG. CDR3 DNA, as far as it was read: TGTGCCTGGAGTCTCTTACTGGGGGGCTATGCT. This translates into CAWSLLLGGYA. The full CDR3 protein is CAWSLLLGGYAEQFF.

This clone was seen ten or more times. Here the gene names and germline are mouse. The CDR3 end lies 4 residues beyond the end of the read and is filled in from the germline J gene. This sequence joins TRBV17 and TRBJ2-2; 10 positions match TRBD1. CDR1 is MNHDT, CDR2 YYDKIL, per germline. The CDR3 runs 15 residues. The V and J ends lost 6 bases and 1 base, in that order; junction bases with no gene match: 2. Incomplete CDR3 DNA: TGTGCTAGCAGAGACAGGGGGCGAAACACCGGG. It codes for CASRDRGRNTG. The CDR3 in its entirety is CASRDRGRNTGQLYF. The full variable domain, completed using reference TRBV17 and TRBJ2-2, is DTTVKQNPRYKLARVGKPVNLICSQTMNHDTMYWYQKKPNQAPKLLLFYYDKILNREADTFEKFQSSRPNNSFCSLYIGSAGLEYSAMYLCASRDRGRNTGQLYFGEGSKLTVL.

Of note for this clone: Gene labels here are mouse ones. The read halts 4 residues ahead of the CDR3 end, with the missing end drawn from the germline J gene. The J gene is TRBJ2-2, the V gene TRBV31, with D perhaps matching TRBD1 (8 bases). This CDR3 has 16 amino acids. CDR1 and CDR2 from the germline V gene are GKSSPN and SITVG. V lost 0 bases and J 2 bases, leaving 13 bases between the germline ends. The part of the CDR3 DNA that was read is TGTGCCTGGAGTCTCCTACAGGGGGGGAACACCGGG. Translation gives CAWSLLQGGNTG. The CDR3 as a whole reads CAWSLLQGGNTGQLYF.

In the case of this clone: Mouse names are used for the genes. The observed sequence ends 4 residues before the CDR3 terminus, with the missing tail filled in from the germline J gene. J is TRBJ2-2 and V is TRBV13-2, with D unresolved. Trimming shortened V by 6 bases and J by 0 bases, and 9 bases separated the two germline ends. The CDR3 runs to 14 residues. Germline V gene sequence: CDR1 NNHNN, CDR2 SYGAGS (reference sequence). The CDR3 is CASAVRSNTGQLYF. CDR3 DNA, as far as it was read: TGTGCCAGCGCCGTGAGGTCAAACACCGGG.

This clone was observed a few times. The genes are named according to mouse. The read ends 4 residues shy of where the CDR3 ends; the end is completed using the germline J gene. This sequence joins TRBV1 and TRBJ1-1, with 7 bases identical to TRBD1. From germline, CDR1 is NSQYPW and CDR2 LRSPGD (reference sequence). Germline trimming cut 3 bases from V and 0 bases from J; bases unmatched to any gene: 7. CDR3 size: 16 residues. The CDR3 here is CTCSAPLGTANTEVFF. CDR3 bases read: TGCACCTGCAGTGCTCCTCTGGGGACAGCAAACACA.

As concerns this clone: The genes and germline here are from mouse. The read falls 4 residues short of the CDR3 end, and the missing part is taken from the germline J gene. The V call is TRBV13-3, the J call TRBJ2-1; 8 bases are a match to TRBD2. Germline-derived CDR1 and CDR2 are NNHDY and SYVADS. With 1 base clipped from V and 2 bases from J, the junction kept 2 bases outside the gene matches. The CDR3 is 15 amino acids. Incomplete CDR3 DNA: TGTGCCAGCAGTGATCGCTGGGGGGACTATGCT. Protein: CASSDRWGDYA. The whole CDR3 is CASSDRWGDYAEQFF.

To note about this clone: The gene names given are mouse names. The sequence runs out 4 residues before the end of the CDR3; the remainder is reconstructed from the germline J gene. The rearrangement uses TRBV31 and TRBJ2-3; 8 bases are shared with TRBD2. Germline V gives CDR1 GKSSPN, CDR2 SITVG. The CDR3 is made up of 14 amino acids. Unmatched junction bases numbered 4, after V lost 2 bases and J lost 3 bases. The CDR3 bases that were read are TGTGCCTGGAGTGGGGGGGGCGTCGCAGAA. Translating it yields CAWSGGGVAE. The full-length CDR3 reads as CAWSGGGVAETLYF.

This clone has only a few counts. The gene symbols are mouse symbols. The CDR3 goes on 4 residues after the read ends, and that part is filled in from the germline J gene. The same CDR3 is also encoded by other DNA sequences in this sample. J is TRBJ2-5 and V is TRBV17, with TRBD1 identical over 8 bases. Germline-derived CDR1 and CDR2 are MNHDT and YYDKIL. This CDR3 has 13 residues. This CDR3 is CASSRTGKDTQYF. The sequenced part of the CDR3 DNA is TGTGCTAGCAGTCGGACAGGGAAAGAC.

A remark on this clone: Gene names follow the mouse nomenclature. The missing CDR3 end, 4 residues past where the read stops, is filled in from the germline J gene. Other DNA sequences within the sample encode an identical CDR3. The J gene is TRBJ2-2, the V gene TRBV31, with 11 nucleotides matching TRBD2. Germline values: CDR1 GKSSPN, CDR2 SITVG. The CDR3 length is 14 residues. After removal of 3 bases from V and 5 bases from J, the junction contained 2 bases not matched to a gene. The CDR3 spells CAWSRTGGTGQLYF. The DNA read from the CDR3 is TGTGCCTGGAGCCGGACTGGGGGGACCGGG.

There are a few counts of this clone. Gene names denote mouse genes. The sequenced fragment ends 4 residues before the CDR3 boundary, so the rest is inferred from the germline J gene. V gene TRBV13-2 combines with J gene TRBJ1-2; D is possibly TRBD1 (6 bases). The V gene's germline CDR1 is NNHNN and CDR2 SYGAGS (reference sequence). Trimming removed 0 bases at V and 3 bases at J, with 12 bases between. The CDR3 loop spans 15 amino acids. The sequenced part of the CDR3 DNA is TGTGCCAGCGGTGATGAGGGGGGCTGGGACTCC. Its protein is CASGDEGGWDS. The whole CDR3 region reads CASGDEGGWDSDYTF.

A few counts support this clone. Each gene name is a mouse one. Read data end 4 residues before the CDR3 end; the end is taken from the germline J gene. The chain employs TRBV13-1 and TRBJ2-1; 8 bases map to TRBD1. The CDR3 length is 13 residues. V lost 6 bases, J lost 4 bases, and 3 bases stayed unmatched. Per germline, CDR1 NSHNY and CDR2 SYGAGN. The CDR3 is CASKTGEYAEQFF. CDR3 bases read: TGTGCCAGCAAGACAGGGGAGTATGCT.

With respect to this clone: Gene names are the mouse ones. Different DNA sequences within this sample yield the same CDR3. CDR3 in amino acids: CASSIGGSSAETLYF. CDR3 bases read: TGTGCCAGCAGTATTGGGGGGAGTAGTGCAGAA. The chain carries TRBV19 and TRBJ2-3; 7 bases are shared with TRBD2. The read stops 4 residues short of the end of the CDR3; the missing end is completed from the germline J gene. This CDR3 has 15 residues. CDR1 FNHDT and CDR2 SITEND come from the germline V gene (reference sequence). V shed 2 bases and J 0 bases; nucleotides not matched to a gene: 3.

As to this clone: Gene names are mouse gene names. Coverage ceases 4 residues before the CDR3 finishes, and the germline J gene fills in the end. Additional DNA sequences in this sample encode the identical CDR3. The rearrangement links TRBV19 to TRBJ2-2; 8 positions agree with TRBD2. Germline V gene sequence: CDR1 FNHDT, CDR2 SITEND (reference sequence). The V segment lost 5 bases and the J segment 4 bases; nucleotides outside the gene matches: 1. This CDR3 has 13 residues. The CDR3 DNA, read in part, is TGTGCCAGCAGCCTGGGGGGCACCGGG. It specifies CASSLGGTG. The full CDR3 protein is CASSLGGTGQLYF. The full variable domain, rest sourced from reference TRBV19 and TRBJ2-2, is GGIITQTPKFLIGQEGQKLTLKCQQNFNHDTMYWYRQDSGKGLRLIYYSITENDLQKGDLSEGYDASREKKSSFSLTVTSAQKNEMAVFLCASSLGGTGQLYFGEGSKLTVL.

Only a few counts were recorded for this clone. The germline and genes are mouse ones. The CDR3 here is CASSQGAGAEQFF. The sequenced part of the CDR3 DNA is TGTGCCAGCAGTCAGGGGGCGGGTGCT. V gene TRBV13-1 combines with J gene TRBJ2-1, with 8 bases that match TRBD1. The DNA ends 4 residues before the CDR3 does, and the rest of the CDR3 is filled in from the germline J gene. CDR3 length: 13 residues. V lost 4 bases to trimming and J lost 6 bases; unmatched junction nucleotides: 3. Germline V gene sequence: CDR1 NSHNY, CDR2 SYGAGN.

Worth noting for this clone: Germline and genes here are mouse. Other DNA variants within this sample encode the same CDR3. CDR3 protein: CAWSLGTAETLYF. The DNA read from the CDR3 is TGTGCCTGGAGTCTGGGAACTGCAGAA. The rearrangement links TRBV31 to TRBJ2-3; D remains ambiguous. The read is 4 residues too short to cover the CDR3 end, so that end is filled in from the germline J gene. The CDR3 is made up of 13 amino acids. V gave up 0 bases and J gave up 2 bases, with 6 bases separating them. The V gene's germline CDR1 is GKSSPN and CDR2 SITVG.

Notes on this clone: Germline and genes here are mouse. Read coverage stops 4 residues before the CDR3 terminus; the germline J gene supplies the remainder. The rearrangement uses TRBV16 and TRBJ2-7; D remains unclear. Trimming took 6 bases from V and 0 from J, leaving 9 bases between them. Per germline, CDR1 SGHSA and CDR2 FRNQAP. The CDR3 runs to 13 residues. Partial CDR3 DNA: TGTGCAAGCAGGACAAACAACTCCTAT. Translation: CASRTNNSY. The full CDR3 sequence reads CASRTNNSYEQYF.

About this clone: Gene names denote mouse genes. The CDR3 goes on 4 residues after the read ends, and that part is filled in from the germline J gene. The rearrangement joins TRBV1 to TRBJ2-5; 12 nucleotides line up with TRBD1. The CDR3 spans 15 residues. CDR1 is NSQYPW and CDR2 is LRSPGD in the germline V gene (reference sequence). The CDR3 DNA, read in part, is TGCACCTGCAGTGGCCGGGACAGGGGGCATGAC. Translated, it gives CTCSGRDRGHD. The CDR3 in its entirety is CTCSGRDRGHDTQYF.

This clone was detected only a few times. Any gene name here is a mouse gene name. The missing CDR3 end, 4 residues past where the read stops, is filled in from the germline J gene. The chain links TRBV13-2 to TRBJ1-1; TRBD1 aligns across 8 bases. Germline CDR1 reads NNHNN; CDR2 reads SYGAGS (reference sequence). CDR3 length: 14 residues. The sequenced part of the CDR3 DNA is TGTGCCAGCAGGCCTCCCGACAGGGGAGGA. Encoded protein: CASRPPDRGG. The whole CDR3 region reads CASRPPDRGGEVFF.

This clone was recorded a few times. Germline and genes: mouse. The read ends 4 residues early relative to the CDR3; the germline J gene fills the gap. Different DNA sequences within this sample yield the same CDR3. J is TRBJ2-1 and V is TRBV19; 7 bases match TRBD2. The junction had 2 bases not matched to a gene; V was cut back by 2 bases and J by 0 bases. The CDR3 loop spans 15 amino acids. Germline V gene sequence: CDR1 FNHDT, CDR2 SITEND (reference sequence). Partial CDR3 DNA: TGTGCCAGCAGTATCGGGGGGGGTAACTATGCT. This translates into CASSIGGGNYA. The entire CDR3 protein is CASSIGGGNYAEQFF.

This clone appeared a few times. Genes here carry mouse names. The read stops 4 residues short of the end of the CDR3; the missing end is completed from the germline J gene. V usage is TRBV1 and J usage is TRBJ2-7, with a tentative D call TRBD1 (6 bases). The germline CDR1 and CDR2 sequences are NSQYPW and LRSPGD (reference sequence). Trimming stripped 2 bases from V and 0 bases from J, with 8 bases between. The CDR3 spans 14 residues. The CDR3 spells CTCSAQDSSYEQYF. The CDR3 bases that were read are TGCACCTGCAGTGCACAGGACAGCTCCTAT.

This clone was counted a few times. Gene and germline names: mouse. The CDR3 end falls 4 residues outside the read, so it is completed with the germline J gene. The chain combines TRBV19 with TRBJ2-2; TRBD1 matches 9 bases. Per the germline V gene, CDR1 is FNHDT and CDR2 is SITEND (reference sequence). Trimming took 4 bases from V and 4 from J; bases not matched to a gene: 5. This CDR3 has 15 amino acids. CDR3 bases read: TGTGCCAGCAGTCACAGGGGGCGAGGCACCGGG. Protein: CASSHRGRGTG. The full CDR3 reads CASSHRGRGTGQLYF.

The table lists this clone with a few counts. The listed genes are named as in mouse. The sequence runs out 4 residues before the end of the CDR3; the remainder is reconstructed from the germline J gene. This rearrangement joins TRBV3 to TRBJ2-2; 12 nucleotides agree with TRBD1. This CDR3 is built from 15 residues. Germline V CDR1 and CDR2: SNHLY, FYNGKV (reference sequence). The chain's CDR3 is CASSLRGQGAGQLYF. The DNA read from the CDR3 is TGTGCCAGCAGCTTAAGGGGACAGGGGGCTGGG.

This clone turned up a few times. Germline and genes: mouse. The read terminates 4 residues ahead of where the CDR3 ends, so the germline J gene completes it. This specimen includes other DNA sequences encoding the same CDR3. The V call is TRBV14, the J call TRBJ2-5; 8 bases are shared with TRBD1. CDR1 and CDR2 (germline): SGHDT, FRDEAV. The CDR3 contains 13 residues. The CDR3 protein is CASSLRDRDTQYF. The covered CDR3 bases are TGTGCCAGCAGTCTCCGGGACAGGGAC.

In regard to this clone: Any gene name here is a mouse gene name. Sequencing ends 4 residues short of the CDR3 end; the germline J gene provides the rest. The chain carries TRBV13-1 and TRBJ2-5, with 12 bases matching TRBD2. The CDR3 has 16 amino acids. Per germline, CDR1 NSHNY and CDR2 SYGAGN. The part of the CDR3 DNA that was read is TGTGCCAGCAGTGATGCCGGGACTGGGGGGAGGGAC. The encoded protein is CASSDAGTGGRD. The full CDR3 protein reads CASSDAGTGGRDTQYF.

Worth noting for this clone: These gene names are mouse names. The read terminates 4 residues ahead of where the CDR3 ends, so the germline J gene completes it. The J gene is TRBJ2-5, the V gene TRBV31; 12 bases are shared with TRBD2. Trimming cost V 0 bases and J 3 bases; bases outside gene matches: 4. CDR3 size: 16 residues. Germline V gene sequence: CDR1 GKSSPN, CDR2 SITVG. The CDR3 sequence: CAWSLDGTGGQDTQYF. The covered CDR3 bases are TGTGCCTGGAGTCTAGATGGGACTGGGGGGCAAGAC.

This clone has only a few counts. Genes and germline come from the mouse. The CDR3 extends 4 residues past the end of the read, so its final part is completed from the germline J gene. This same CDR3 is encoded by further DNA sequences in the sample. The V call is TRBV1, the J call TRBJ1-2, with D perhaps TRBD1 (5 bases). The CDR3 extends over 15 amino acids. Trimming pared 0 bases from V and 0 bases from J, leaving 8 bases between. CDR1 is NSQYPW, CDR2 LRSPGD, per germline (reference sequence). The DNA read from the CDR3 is TGCACCTGCAGTGCAGACAGGACAACAAACTCC. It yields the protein CTCSADRTTNS. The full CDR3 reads CTCSADRTTNSDYTF.

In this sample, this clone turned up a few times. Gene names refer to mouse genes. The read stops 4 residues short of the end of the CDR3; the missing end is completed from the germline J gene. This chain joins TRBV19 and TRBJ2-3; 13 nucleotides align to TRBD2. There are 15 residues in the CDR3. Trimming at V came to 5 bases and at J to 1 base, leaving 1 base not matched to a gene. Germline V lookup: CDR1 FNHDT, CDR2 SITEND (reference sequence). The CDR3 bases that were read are TGTGCCAGCAGCGGGACTGGGGGGGGTGCAGAA. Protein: CASSGTGGGAE. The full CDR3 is CASSGTGGGAETLYF.

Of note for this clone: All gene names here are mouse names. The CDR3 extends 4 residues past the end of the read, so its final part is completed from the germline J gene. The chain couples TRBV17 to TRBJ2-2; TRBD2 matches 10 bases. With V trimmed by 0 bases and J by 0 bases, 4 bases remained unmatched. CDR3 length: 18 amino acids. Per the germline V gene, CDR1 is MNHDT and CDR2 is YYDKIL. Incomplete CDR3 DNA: TGTGCTAGCAGTAGAGATGGCTGGGGGGGCTCAAACACCGGG. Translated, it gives CASSRDGWGGSNTG. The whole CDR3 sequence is CASSRDGWGGSNTGQLYF.

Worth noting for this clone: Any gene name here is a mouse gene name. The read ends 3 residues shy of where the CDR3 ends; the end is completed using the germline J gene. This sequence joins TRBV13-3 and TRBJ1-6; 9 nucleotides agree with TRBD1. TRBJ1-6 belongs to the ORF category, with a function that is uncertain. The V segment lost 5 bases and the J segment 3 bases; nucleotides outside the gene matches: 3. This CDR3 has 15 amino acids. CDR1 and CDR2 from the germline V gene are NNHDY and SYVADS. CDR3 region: CASRRDRDYNSPLYF. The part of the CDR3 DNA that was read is TGTGCCAGCAGACGGGACAGGGACTATAATTCGCCC.

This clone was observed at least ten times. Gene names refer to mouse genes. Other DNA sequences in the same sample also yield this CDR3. CDR3 bases read: TGTGCTAGCAGTAGGACAAACCAAGAC. The encoded protein is CASSRTNQD. The whole CDR3 protein is CASSRTNQDTQYF. The V gene is TRBV17, the J gene TRBJ2-5; D is uncertain. Read coverage stops 4 residues before the CDR3 terminus; the germline J gene supplies the remainder. The CDR3 has 13 amino acids. V was trimmed by 3 bases and J by 0 bases, leaving 4 bases between them. The germline V gene encodes CDR1 MNHDT and CDR2 YYDKIL. The complete variable domain, with remaining parts taken from reference TRBV17 and TRBJ2-5, reads DTTVKQNPRYKLARVGKPVNLICSQTMNHDTMYWYQKKPNQAPKLLLFYYDKILNREADTFEKFQSSRPNNSFCSLYIGSAGLEYSAMYLCASSRTNQDTQYFGPGTRLLVL.